This T cell receptor beta chain was captured by sequencing in a study of shared clonotypes between healthy human individuals. This clone has a handful of counts. The antigen remains unidentified. Overall study results and limits: Generation probabilities were higher for clonotypes shared across all four sorted-subset donors than for unshared ones. When naive CD4 clonotypes were compared across a few donors, about 4.8% were shared. The sole specimen, blood, was sampled, and tissue repertoires likely differ. The genetic and exposure-history diversity represented was limited by few donors.

Germline V gene data show CDR1 as MNHEY and CDR2 as SVGAGI. The ends lost 8 bases at V and 10 bases at J; junction bases unmatched: 11. The CDR3 extends over 14 amino acids. Measured with immunoSEQ multiplex PCR; TCRdb has only the in-frame clones, and not every one. There are about 1 million clones in the sample; around 74% occur only once, and roughly 1.4% lies in the top ten. Sequencing was performed on memory CD4+ T cells sorted from blood. Sample subset: CD45RA-negative fraction. The chain recombines TRBV6-5 with TRBJ1-6; 7 nucleotides match TRBD1. This clonotype originated in a man aged 18 to 35 in good health. The chain's CDR3 is CASRSTGDGSPLHF. CDR3 coding DNA: TGTGCCAGCCGAAGTACAGGGGATGGCTCACCCCTCCACTTT.